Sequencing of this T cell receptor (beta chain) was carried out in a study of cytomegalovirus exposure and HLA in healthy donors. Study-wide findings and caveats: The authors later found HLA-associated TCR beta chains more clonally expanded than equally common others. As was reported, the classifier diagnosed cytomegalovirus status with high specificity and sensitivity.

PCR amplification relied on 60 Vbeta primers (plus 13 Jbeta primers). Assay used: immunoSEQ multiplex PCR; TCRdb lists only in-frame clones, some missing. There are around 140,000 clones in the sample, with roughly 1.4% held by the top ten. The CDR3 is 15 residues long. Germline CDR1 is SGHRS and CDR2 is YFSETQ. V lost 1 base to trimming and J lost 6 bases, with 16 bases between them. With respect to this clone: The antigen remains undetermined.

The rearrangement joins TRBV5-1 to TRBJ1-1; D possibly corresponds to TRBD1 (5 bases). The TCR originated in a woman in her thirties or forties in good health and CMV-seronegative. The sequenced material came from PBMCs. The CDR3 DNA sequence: TGCGCCAGCAGCTTGAATGCAGGAAGCAGGGCTGAAGCTTTCTTT. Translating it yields CASSLNAGSRAEAFF.